The rows below give T cell receptor beta chains drawn from one sample of a study of T-cell memory formation after mild COVID-19. TCRdb itself ran the 5' RACE reads through MiXCR, one entry per CDR3 protein. The sample holds about 250,000 distinct CDR3 sequences; approximately 15% are singletons and the top ten take 2% to 2.5%. Specimen: PBMCs or a T cell subset sorted from them (not recorded which). The origin of the receptors is an adult woman who had mild COVID-19 (a few samples of this study predate the infection). Cell type and time point are not known. The conserved cysteine and the conserved F or W are not part of the CDR3 here. A D gene is named only where the DNA matches it firmly.

cdr3_aa	d_call	v_call	cdr3_length
ASSQVSANTGELF	.	TRBV4-2	13
ASQGTGGTDTQY	TRBD1	TRBV27	12
ASSGGRTNQPQH	.	TRBV5-6	12
ASSFLLAEQF	.	TRBV7-2	10
ASSLRTGGHGYT	TRBD1	TRBV12-3/TRBV12-4	12
ASSMGTVGYEQY	.	TRBV19	12
ATLDPSGGAETQY	TRBD2	TRBV2	13
ASSNSGSRDTQY	TRBD2	TRBV6-2/TRBV6-3	12
ASSLAPSGHNEQF	TRBD2	TRBV5-1	13
ASSEAGAAHSLRAPLGNTIY	.	TRBV6-1	20
ASSHRSGGPLIRTDTQY	.	TRBV3-1	17
ASTELTGTGAFEQY	TRBD1	TRBV7-8	14
ASSLRTSGRGPSYEQY	TRBD2	TRBV12-3/TRBV12-4	16
SARAGPQTQY	.	TRBV20-1	10
ASSVYRERTSEQY	.	TRBV9	13
SASVPGASGANNEQF	TRBD2	TRBV20-1	15
AIPGPPSLAAPYEQY	TRBD2	TRBV10-1	15
ASSQDPTTSGGYNEQF	TRBD2	TRBV4-2	16
ASSGSDRGEQF	TRBD1	TRBV7-3	11
ASSSLRTSGSNEQF	TRBD2	TRBV7-2	14